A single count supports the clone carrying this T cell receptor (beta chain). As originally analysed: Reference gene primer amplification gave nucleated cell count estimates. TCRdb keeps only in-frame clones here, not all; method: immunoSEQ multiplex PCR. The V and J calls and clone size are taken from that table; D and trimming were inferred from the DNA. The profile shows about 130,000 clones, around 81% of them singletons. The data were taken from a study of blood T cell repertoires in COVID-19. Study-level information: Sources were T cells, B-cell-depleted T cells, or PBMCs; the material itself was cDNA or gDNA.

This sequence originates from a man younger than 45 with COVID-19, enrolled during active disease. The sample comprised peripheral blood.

The CDR3 DNA reads as TGTGCCAGCACCGAAACCATCAGGGGCACTGAAGCTTTCTTT. As protein: CASTETIRGTEAFF. The gene calls are TRBV28 and TRBJ1-1, with D perhaps matching TRBD1 (6 bases). The germline V gene has CDR1 MDHEN and CDR2 SYDVKM. CDR3 size: 14 residues. Trimming removed 7 bases at V and 4 bases at J, with 16 bases between.